These 29 T cell receptor beta chains were all obtained from the same sample, sequenced in a study of blood T cell repertoires in COVID-19. Assay used: immunoSEQ multiplex PCR; TCRdb lists only in-frame clones, some missing. The profile shows over 100,000 clones, about 88% of them singletons. Sequenced: peripheral blood. These receptors all stem from a middle-aged man with acute or convalescent COVID-19.

In its sample, this clone was seen once. The chain recombines TRBV11-2 with TRBJ2-3; 10 bases are a match to TRBD2. Germline assignment: CDR1 SGHAT and CDR2 FQNNGV. The CDR3 totals 14 residues. V was pared by 4 bases and J by 5 bases, with 3 bases of the junction left unmatched. The CDR3 protein is CASSWSGRVDTQYF. The CDR3 bases are TGTGCCAGCAGCTGGAGCGGGAGGGTAGATACGCAGTATTTT. The full variable domain, rest sourced from reference TRBV11-2 and TRBJ2-3, is EAGVAQSPRYKIIEKRQSVAFWCNPISGHATLYWYQQILGQGPKLLIQFQNNGVVDDSQLPKDRFSAERLKGVDSTLKIQPAKLEDSAVYLCASSWSGRVDTQYFGPGTRLTVL.

This clone turned up a few times. The chain has TRBV4-2 and TRBJ2-5, with TRBD2 matching over 12 bases. J lost 1 base, V lost 4 bases, and 16 bases had no gene match. This CDR3 region has 20 residues. CDR1 is LGHNA and CDR2 is YNFKEQ in the germline V gene. The CDR3 sequence: CASSLPRPSGGARTQETQYF. In DNA, the CDR3 is TGTGCCAGCAGCCTCCCACGGCCTAGCGGGGGGGCTAGAACCCAAGAGACCCAGTACTTC.

V usage is TRBV7-2 and J usage is TRBJ2-7; a weak D match, TRBD2 (6 bases). The CDR3 covers 16 residues. Trimming left V 5 bases short and J 0 bases short, with 17 bases between. The germline gives CDR1 SGHTA, CDR2 FQGNSA. CDR3 amino acids: CASSQGVAGTSYEQYF. The DNA for the CDR3 is TGTGCCAGCAGCCAAGGAGTGGCGGGGACCTCCTACGAGCAGTACTTC.

V and J are TRBV28 and TRBJ2-5; no firm D call. V was clipped by 3 bases and J by 6 bases, with 14 bases between them. The CDR3 has 14 amino acids. CDR1 is MDHEN and CDR2 is SYDVKM in the germline V gene. The CDR3 protein is CASSFEYPLKTQYF. CDR3 DNA sequence: TGTGCCAGCAGTTTCGAGTACCCTTTGAAGACCCAGTACTTC.

The V and J genes are TRBV5-1 and TRBJ2-2, with a possible D match to TRBD2 (5 bases). The germline V gene has CDR1 SGHRS and CDR2 YFSETQ. Trimming removed 3 bases from V and 0 bases from J, with 6 bases in between. This CDR3 comprises 14 residues. CDR3 nucleotides: TGCGCCAGCAGCTCCGGGACGAACACCGGGGAGCTGTTTTTT. This encodes CASSSGTNTGELFF.

The count of this clone is one. The CDR3: CASSLSGSPQETQYF. CDR3 sequence (DNA): TGTGCCAGCAGCTTGAGCGGCAGTCCCCAAGAGACCCAGTACTTC. The chain uses TRBV5-6 and TRBJ2-5; D perhaps matches TRBD2 (5 bases). The CDR3 is made up of 15 amino acids. The germline gives CDR1 SGHDT, CDR2 YYEEEE. Trimming left V 1 base short and J 1 base short, with 11 bases between. The full variable domain, rest sourced from reference TRBV5-6 and TRBJ2-5, is DAGVTQSPTHLIKTRGQQVTLRCSPKSGHDTVSWYQQALGQGPQFIFQYYEEEERQRGNFPDRFSGHQFPNYSSELNVNALLLGDSALYLCASSLSGSPQETQYFGPGTRLLVL.

This clone was observed a handful of times. CDR3 sequence reads: CASSGTRGRLYNEQFF. The CDR3 nucleotides are TGTGCCAGCAGTGGGACCAGGGGCCGCTTATACAATGAGCAGTTCTTC. V and J are TRBV6-1 and TRBJ2-1; tentatively, D is TRBD1 (6 bases). The CDR3 length is 16 residues. Trimming left V 4 bases short and J 4 bases short, with 17 bases between. Germline V gene data show CDR1 as MNHNS and CDR2 as SASEGT.

The chain is built from TRBV2 and TRBJ2-7; D may be TRBD1 (5 bases). Germline V gives CDR1 SNHLY, CDR2 FYNNEI. The CDR3 is 14 residues long. Trimming pared 10 bases from V and 4 bases from J, leaving 20 bases between. The CDR3 nucleotides are TGTGCCACTTCGGGTGGGGCCCAACTTTACGAGCAGTACTTC. Protein: CATSGGAQLYEQYF.

The V and J genes are TRBV30 and TRBJ2-7; 11 bases line up with TRBD2. Per the germline V gene, CDR1 is GTSNPN and CDR2 is SVGIG (reference sequence). J was trimmed by 3 bases and V by 2 bases; bases with no gene match: 3. This CDR3 region has 14 residues. The CDR3 region has the DNA TGTGCCTGGAGTACGGGACTAGCGGACTACGAGCAGTACTTC. It codes for CAWSTGLADYEQYF.

V and J are TRBV6-5 and TRBJ2-2; TRBD2 aligns across 10 bases. Losses at the gene ends were 2 bases for V and 5 bases for J; bases not matched to a gene: 2. This CDR3 comprises 15 residues. Germline V gene data show CDR1 as MNHEY and CDR2 as SVGAGI. The CDR3 spells CASSYVGLATGELFF. The CDR3 DNA sequence: TGTGCCAGCAGTTACGTGGGACTAGCGACCGGGGAGCTGTTTTTT.

The chain joins TRBV5-1 to TRBJ1-2; D remains ambiguous. CDR3 size: 14 residues. Per the germline V gene, CDR1 is SGHRS and CDR2 is YFSETQ. V gave up 0 bases and J gave up 4 bases, with 10 bases separating them. The CDR3 sequence is CASSLDALIYGYTF. The CDR3 nucleotides are TGCGCCAGCAGCTTGGATGCCCTAATCTATGGCTACACCTTC.

The gene calls are TRBV27 and TRBJ2-3, with D possibly matching TRBD1 (5 bases). This CDR3 region has 15 residues. Trimming shortened V by 6 bases and J by 1 base, and 14 bases separated the two germline ends. Germline CDR1 MNHEY, CDR2 SMNVEV (reference sequence). CDR3 in DNA: TGTGCCAGCAGCACCTTTGGGGCGGGCACAGATACGCAGTATTTT. Translating gives CASSTFGAGTDTQYF.

This clone was recorded once. V and J are TRBV5-1 and TRBJ2-1; the D gene is possibly TRBD1 (5 bases). The CDR3 runs 15 residues. The germline V and J ends were trimmed by 4 bases and 0 bases, with 11 bases remaining between them. CDR1 SGHRS and CDR2 YFSETQ come from the germline V gene. CDR3 loop: CASSLVRGSYNEQFF. The CDR3 DNA reads as TGCGCCAGCAGCCTGGTTAGGGGCTCCTACAATGAGCAGTTCTTC.

The chain links TRBV30 to TRBJ1-4; TRBD1 is a possible D gene (6 bases). V was cut by 2 bases and J by 1 base, with 14 bases left in between. In germline, CDR1 is GTSNPN, CDR2 SVGIG (reference sequence). The CDR3 sequence is 16 residues long. CDR3 protein: CAWSNPGGGTNEKLFF. CDR3 in DNA: TGTGCCTGGAGTAACCCGGGGGGCGGAACTAATGAAAAACTGTTTTTT.

This clone has a single count. J is TRBJ2-1 and V is TRBV5-1; 9 bases agree with TRBD2. There are 16 residues in the CDR3. V shed 5 bases, J shed 3 bases, and the junction held 9 bases outside the gene matches. CDR1 SGHRS and CDR2 YFSETQ come from the germline V gene. The CDR3 DNA follows: TGCGCCAGCAGTAAAGGAGGGACTAGCAGCTACAATGAGCAGTTCTTC. Its translation: CASSKGGTSSYNEQFF.

This chain connects TRBV4-2 to TRBJ1-5, with D uncertain. The germline V gene encodes CDR1 LGHNA and CDR2 YNFKEQ. V gave up 0 bases and J gave up 1 base, with 10 bases separating them. CDR3 size: 16 residues. The CDR3 loop reads CASSQDGSSSNQPQHF. CDR3 coding DNA: TGTGCCAGCAGCCAAGATGGCAGTTCAAGCAATCAGCCCCAGCATTTT.

The chain employs TRBV3-1 (or the pseudogene TRBV3-2) and TRBJ1-2; 7 positions match TRBD1. The CDR3 runs to 13 residues. The germline V gene encodes CDR1 LGHDT and CDR2 YNNKEL (reference sequence). V dropped 9 bases and J dropped 0; count of bases not matched to a gene: 4. The CDR3 region is CARGQAANYGYTF. The CDR3 DNA follows: TGTGCCAGAGGACAGGCCGCTAACTATGGCTACACCTTC.

The rearrangement uses TRBV15 and TRBJ2-1; 12 bases align to TRBD1. CDR3 length: 16 residues. V gave up 6 bases and J gave up 7 bases; unmatched junction bases: 10. Germline CDR1 LNHNV, CDR2 YYDKDF (reference sequence). CDR3 in amino acids: CATSNRDRGRGNEQFF. CDR3 in DNA: TGTGCCACCAGTAACCGGGACAGGGGGCGTGGGAATGAGCAGTTCTTC.

This chain connects TRBV4-2 to TRBJ2-5, with 8 bases identical to TRBD1. The CDR3 is 15 amino acids. V dropped 1 base and J dropped 5; count of bases not matched to a gene: 6. Germline CDR1 reads LGHNA; CDR2 reads YNFKEQ. The CDR3 nucleotides read TGTGCCAGCAGCCAAGGGGCAGGGGGCGATGAGACCCAGTACTTC. Protein sequence: CASSQGAGGDETQYF.

This sequence joins TRBV10-1 and TRBJ2-5; TRBD2 matches at 14 bases. In germline, CDR1 is WNHNN, CDR2 SYGVQD (reference sequence). The V gene end was trimmed by 4 bases and the J gene end by 3 bases; junction bases not matched to a gene: 4. The CDR3 contains 16 residues. CDR3 nucleotides: TGCGCCAGCAGTGGTGGACTAGCGGGAGGAAAAGAGACCCAGTACTTC. Amino acid sequence: CASSGGLAGGKETQYF.

This chain uses TRBV4-2 with TRBJ2-3, with 8 bases fitting TRBD2. This CDR3 contains 15 residues. After removal of 1 base from V and 1 base from J, the junction contained 1 base not matched to a gene. Germline CDR1 reads LGHNA; CDR2 reads YNFKEQ. The chain's CDR3 is CASSQGRGGTDTQYF. CDR3 nucleotides: TGTGCCAGCAGCCAAGGGCGGGGGGGCACAGATACGCAGTATTTT.

A single count supports this clone. The chain combines TRBV27 with TRBJ2-7; D perhaps matches TRBD1 (5 bases). Per the germline V gene, CDR1 is MNHEY and CDR2 is SMNVEV (reference sequence). This CDR3 is 14 amino acids long. Trimming shortened V by 2 bases and J by 3 bases, and 11 bases separated the two germline ends. This CDR3 reads CASSLQGNGYEQYF. As DNA, the CDR3 is TGTGCCAGCAGTTTACAGGGCAATGGCTACGAGCAGTACTTC.

In its sample, this clone was seen a few times. The chain employs TRBV10-3 and TRBJ2-1, with 9 positions matching TRBD2. Trimming at V came to 4 bases and at J to 9 bases, leaving 7 bases not matched to a gene. The germline gives CDR1 ENHRY, CDR2 SYGVKD. The CDR3 covers 14 residues. The CDR3 loop is CAISGAGGPSEQFF. CDR3 DNA sequence: TGTGCCATCAGTGGGGCGGGAGGGCCCAGTGAGCAGTTCTTC.

V gene TRBV19 combines with J gene TRBJ2-1; 14 bases fit TRBD2. The CDR3 loop spans 16 amino acids. J was trimmed by 8 bases and V by 5 bases; bases with no gene match: 8. CDR1 is LNHDA, CDR2 SQIVND, per germline (reference sequence). CDR3 sequence: CASSLRLAGGVHEQFF. CDR3 bases: TGTGCCAGTAGTCTCCGACTAGCGGGGGGGGTCCATGAGCAGTTCTTC.

The genes are TRBV14 and TRBJ2-3; D might be TRBD1 (6 bases). The CDR3 runs to 13 residues. The germline V and J ends were trimmed by 5 bases and 8 bases, with 14 bases remaining between them. Germline assignment: CDR1 SGHDN and CDR2 FVKESK. In DNA, the CDR3 is TGTGCCAGCAGCATAAAGACAGGCCTTACGCAGTATTTT. This gives the protein CASSIKTGLTQYF.

The chain couples TRBV5-1 to TRBJ2-1; 15 nucleotides match TRBD2. Unmatched junction bases numbered 5, after V lost 3 bases and J lost 4 bases. The CDR3 extends over 17 amino acids. CDR1 is SGHRS and CDR2 is YFSETQ in the germline V gene. In DNA form, the CDR3 reads TGCGCCAGCAGCTGGACTAGCGGGGGGGCTGTTTACAATGAGCAGTTCTTC. Translation gives CASSWTSGGAVYNEQFF.

This chain uses TRBV28 with TRBJ1-2; 10 bases line up with TRBD1. The trim removed 6 bases at V and 4 bases at J, leaving 5 bases unmatched. Germline V gene sequence: CDR1 MDHEN, CDR2 SYDVKM. The CDR3 covers 14 residues. CDR3 bases: TGTGCCAGCAGACCCGGGGACAGGGGCTATGGCTACACCTTC. Its translation: CASRPGDRGYGYTF.

The chain employs TRBV9 and TRBJ1-1; tentative D call: TRBD1 (5 bases). Trimming stripped 3 bases from V and 1 base from J, with 13 bases between. This CDR3 is built from 15 residues. CDR1 and CDR2 from the germline V gene are SGDLS and YYNGEE. DNA of the CDR3: TGTGCCAGCAGCGCCGTACAGGTCCGGAACACTGAAGCTTTCTTT. This translates into CASSAVQVRNTEAFF.

The J gene is TRBJ1-1, the V gene TRBV24-1; D is possibly TRBD1 (6 bases). The CDR3 is 16 amino acids. CDR1 is KGHDR and CDR2 is SFDVKD in the germline V gene. V lost 3 bases and J lost 1, with 14 bases in between. CDR3 loop: CATSDRGNRENTEAFF. CDR3 bases: TGTGCCACCAGTGATCGTGGAAACAGGGAGAACACTGAAGCTTTCTTT.